Listed below are T cell receptor beta chains from one sample, sequenced in a study of response to subunit inactivated influenza vaccine. TCRdb re-derived calls from the RT-PCR reads in MiXCR, one entry per CDR3 protein. The data hold about 520,000 distinct CDR3 sequences, with around 25% observed a single time. Here the sequenced sample was CD4+ T cells sorted from PBMCs, taken 4 to 6 days after vaccination. The origin of the receptors is a man in his fifties who received an inactivated influenza vaccine. Each CDR3 is given with its conserved first and last residue. A D gene is named only where the DNA matches it firmly. Size values are once, few and many counts, or a class for expanded clones, and some rows have none.

CDR3aa | CDR3nt | j_gene | d_gene | len | abundance | v_gene
CASSLIGGGADTGELFF | TGTGCCAGCAGCCTAATAGGCGGGGGGGCCGATACCGGGGAGCTGTTTTTT | TRBJ2-2 | TRBD2 | 17 | . | TRBV7-6
CASKARGYGANVLTF | TGTGCCAGCAAGGCCAGGGGTTATGGGGCCAACGTCCTGACTTTC | TRBJ2-6 | . | 15 | . | TRBV12-3/TRBV12-4
CASSKGPPVGYTF | TGTGCCAGCAGCAAAGGGCCGCCTGTTGGCTACACCTTC | TRBJ1-2 | . | 13 | . | TRBV3-1
CATSREMGTDVNYGYTF | TGTGCCACCAGCAGAGAGATGGGGACGGACGTTAACTATGGCTACACCTTC | TRBJ1-2 | . | 17 | . | TRBV15
CASSQGNTDTQYF | TGTGCCAGCAGTCAGGGAAACACAGATACGCAGTATTTT | TRBJ2-3 | . | 13 | many | TRBV12-3/TRBV12-4
CASSQDFSETQYF | TGCGCCAGCAGCCAAGATTTCTCAGAGACCCAGTACTTC | TRBJ2-5 | . | 13 | . | TRBV4-3
CASRNRGVSNQPQHF | TGTGCCAGCAGAAACAGGGGGGTTAGCAATCAGCCCCAGCATTTT | TRBJ1-5 | TRBD1 | 15 | . | TRBV12-3/TRBV12-4
CASSDQRGRNTEAFF | TGTGCCAGCAGTGATCAACGGGGGAGAAACACTGAAGCTTTCTTT | TRBJ1-1 | . | 15 | . | TRBV2
CASSEGQIGSEAFF | TGTGCCAGCAGCGAAGGACAGATCGGCTCTGAAGCTTTCTTT | TRBJ1-1 | . | 14 | many | TRBV7-3
CASRAGDTEAFF | TGTGCCAGCAGGGCCGGGGACACTGAAGCTTTCTTT | TRBJ1-1 | . | 12 | . | TRBV6-1